The sequence of this T cell receptor beta chain was determined in a study of siplizumab effects on memory and regulatory T cells. Overall study findings and caveats: Siplizumab caused a significant drop in alloreactive sequences traceable to unstimulated CD4+ memory cells.

As to this clone: Its antigen is currently unknown.

Clones were read by immunoSEQ multiplex PCR, and TCRdb kept only the in-frame ones, dropping some. The sample carries 100,000 to 120,000 clones, more than 90% recorded once. From germline, CDR1 is LNHNV and CDR2 YYDKDF (reference sequence). The CDR3 extends over 16 amino acids. V was clipped by 2 bases and J by 4 bases, with 17 bases between them. This sequence originates from a human donor in good health. V gene TRBV15 combines with J gene TRBJ2-5; tentatively, D is TRBD2 (6 bases). The sample consisted of CD4+ T cells sorted from blood. CDR3 protein: CATSRFVGGAGETQYF. CDR3 in DNA: TGTGCCACCAGCAGATTCGTCGGCGGGGCCGGAGAGACCCAGTACTTC.